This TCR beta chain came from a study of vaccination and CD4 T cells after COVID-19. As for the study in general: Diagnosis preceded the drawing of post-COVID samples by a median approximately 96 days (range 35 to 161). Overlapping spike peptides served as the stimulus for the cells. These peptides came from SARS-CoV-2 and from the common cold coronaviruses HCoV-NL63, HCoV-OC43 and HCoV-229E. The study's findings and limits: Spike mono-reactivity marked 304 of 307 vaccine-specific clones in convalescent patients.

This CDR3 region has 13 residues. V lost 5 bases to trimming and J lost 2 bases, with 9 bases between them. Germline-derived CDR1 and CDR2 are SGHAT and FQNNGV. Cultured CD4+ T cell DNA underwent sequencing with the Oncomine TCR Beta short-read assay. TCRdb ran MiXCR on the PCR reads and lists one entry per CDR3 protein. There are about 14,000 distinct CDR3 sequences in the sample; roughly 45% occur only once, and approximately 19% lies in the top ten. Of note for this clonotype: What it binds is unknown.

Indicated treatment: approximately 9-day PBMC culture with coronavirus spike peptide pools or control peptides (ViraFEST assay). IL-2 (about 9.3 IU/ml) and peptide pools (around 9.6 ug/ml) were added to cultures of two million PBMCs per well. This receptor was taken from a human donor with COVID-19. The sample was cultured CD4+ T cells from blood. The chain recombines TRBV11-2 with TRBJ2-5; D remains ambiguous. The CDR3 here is CASSRERQETQYF. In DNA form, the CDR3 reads TGTGCCAGCAGCAGGGAACGTCAAGAGACCCAGTACTTC.